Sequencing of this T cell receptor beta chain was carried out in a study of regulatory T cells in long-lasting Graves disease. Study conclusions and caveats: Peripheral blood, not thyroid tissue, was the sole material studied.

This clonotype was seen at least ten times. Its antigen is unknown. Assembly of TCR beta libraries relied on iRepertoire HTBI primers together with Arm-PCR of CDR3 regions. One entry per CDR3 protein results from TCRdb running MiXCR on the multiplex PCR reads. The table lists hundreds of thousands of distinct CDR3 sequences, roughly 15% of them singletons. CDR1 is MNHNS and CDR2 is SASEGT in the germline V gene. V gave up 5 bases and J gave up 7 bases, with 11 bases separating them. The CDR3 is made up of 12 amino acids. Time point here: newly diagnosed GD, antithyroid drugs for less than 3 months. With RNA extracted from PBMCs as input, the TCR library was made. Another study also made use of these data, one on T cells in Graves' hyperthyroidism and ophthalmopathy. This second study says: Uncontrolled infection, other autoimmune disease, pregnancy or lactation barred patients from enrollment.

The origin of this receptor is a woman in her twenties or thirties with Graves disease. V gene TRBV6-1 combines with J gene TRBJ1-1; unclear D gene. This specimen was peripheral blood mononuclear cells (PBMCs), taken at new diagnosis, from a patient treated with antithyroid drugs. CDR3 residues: CASSRLSGEAFF. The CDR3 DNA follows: TGTGCCAGCAGTCGGTTGAGTGGTGAAGCTTTCTTT.